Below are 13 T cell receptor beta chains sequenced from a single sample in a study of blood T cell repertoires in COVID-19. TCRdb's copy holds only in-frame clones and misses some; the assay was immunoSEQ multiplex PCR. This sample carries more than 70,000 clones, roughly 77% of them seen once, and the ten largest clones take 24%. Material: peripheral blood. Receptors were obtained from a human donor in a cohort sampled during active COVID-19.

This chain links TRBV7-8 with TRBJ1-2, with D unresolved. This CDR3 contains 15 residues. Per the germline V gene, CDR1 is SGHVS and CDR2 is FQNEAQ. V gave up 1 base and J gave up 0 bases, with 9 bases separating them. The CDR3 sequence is CASSLVLGTNYGYTF. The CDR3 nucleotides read TGTGCCAGCAGCTTAGTTCTAGGTACTAACTATGGCTACACCTTC.

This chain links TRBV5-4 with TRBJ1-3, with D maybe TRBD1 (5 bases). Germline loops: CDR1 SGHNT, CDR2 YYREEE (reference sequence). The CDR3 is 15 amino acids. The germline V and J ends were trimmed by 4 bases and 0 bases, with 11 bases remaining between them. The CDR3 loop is CASSPQGDSGNTIYF. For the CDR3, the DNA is TGTGCCAGCAGCCCTCAGGGCGACTCTGGAAACACCATATATTTT.

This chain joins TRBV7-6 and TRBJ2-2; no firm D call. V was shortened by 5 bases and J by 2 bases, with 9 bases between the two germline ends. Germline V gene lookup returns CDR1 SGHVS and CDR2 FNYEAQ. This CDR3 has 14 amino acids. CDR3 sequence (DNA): TGTGCCAGCAGCCCGCCCACAAACACCGGGGAGCTGTTTTTT. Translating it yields CASSPPTNTGELFF.

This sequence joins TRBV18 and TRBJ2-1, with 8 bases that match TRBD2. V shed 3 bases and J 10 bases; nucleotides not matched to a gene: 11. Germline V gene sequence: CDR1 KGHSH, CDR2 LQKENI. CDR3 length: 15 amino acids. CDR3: CASSPLSRVAGEQFF. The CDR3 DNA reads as TGTGCCAGCTCACCCCTATCTAGGGTAGCGGGGGAGCAGTTCTTC.

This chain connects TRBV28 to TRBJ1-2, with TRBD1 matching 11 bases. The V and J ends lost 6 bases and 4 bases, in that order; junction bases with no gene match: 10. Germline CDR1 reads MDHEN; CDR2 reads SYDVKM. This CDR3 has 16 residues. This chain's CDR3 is CASRIGQGAAGYGYTF. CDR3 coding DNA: TGTGCCAGCAGAATCGGACAGGGGGCGGCGGGCTATGGCTACACCTTC.

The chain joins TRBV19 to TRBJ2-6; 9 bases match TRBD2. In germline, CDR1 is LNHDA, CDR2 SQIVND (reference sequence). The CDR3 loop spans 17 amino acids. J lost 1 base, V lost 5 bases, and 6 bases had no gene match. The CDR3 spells CASSSLAGDSGANVLTF. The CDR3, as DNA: TGTGCCAGTAGTTCACTAGCGGGTGATTCTGGGGCCAACGTCCTGACTTTC.

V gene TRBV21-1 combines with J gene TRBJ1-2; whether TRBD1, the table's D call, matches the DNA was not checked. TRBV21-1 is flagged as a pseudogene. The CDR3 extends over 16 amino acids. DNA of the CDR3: TGTGCCATCCCACCGGGACAGGGGGCGCTGGGCTATGGCTACACCTTC. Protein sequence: CAIPPGQGALGYGYTF.

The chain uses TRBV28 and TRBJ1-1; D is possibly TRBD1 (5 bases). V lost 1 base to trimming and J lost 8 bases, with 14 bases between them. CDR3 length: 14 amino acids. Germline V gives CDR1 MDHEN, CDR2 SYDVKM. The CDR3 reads CASSLFGTGGEAFF. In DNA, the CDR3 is TGTGCCAGCAGTTTATTTGGAACGGGGGGAGAAGCTTTCTTT. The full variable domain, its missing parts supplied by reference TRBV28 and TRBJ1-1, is DVKVTQSSRYLVKRTGEKVFLECVQDMDHENMFWYRQDPGLGLRLIYFSYDVKMKEKGDIPEGYSVSREKKERFSLILESASTNQTSMYLCASSLFGTGGEAFFGQGTRLTVV.

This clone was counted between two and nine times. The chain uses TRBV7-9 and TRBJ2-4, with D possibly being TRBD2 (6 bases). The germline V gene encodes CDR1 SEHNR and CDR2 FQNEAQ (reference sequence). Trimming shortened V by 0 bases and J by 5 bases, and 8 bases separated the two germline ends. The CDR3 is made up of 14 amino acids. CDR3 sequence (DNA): TGTGCCAGCAGCTTAGCTAGCGGCGAAAACATTCAGTACTTC. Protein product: CASSLASGENIQYF.

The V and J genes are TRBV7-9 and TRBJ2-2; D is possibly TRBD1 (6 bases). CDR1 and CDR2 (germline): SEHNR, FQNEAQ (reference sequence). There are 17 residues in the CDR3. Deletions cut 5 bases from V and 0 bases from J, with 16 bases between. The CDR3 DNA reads TGTGCCAGCAGCGAATTAACCGGGACACCGAACACCGGGGAGCTGTTTTTT. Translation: CASSELTGTPNTGELFF.

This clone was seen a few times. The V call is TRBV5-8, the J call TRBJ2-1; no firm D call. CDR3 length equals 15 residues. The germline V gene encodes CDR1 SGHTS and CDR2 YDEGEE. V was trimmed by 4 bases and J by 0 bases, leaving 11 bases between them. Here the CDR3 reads CASSPGYSSYNEQFF. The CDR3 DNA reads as TGTGCCAGCAGCCCCGGATACAGCTCCTACAATGAGCAGTTCTTC. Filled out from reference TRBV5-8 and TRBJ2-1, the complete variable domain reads EAGVTQSPTHLIKTRGQQATLRCSPISGHTSVYWYQQALGLGLQFLLWYDEGEERNRGNFPPRFSGRQFPNYSSELNVNALELEDSALYLCASSPGYSSYNEQFFGPGTRLTVL.

The CDR3 bases are TGTGCCAGCAGCCCACGGAGCTCCTACAATGAGCAGTTCTTC. Translation gives CASSPRSSYNEQFF. The chain employs TRBV6-5 and TRBJ2-1; no reliable D call. V lost 6 bases to trimming and J lost 0 bases, with 9 bases between them. The CDR3 consists of 14 residues. Germline-derived CDR1 and CDR2 are MNHEY and SVGAGI.

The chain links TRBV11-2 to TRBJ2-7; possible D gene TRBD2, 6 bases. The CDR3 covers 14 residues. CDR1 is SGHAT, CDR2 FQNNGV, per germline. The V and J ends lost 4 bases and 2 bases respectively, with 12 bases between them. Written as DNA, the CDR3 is TGTGCCAGCAGCTCGGGACTGTCAGCCTACGAGCAGTACTTC. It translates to CASSSGLSAYEQYF.